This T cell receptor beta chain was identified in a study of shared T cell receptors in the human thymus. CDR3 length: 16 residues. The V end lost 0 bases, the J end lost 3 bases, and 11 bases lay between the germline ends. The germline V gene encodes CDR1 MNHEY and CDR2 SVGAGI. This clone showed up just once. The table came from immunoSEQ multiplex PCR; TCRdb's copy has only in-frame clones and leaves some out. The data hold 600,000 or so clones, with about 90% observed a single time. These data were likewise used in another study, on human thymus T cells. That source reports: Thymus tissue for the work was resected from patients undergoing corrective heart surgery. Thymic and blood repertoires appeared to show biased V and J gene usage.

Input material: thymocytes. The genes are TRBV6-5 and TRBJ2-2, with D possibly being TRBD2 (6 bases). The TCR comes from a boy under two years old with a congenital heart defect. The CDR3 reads CASSYSAPGDTGELFF. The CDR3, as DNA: TGTGCCAGCAGTTACTCGGCTCCGGGGGACACCGGGGAGCTGTTTTTT.